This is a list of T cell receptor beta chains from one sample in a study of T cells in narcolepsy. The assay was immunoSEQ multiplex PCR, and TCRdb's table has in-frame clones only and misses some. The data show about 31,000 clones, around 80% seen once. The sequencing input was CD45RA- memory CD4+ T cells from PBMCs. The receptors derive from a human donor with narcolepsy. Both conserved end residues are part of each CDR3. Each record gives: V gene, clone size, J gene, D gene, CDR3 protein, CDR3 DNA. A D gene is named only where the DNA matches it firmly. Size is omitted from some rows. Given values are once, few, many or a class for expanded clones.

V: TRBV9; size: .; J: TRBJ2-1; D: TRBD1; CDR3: CASSADGQGSEQFF; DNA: TGTGCCAGCAGCGCGGATGGACAGGGGAGTGAGCAGTTCTTC
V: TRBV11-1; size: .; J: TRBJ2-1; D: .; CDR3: CASSLSLWGEQFF; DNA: TGTGCCAGCAGCTTATCGTTGTGGGGTGAGCAGTTCTTC
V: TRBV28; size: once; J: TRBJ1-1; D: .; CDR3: CASRWGRREAFF; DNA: TGTGCCAGCAGGTGGGGACGGCGTGAAGCTTTCTTT
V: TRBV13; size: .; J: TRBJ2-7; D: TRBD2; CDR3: CASSSLSSTSAHEQYF; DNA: TGTGCCAGCAGCTCGCTTTCCTCGACTAGCGCCCACGAGCAGTACTTC
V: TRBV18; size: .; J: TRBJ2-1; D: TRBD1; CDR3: CASSLRGQGEQFF; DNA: TGTGCCAGCTCACTGAGGGGGCAGGGTGAGCAGTTCTTC
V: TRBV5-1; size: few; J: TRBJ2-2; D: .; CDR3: CASSLEPGWGSGELFF; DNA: TGCGCCAGCAGCTTGGAACCGGGATGGGGATCCGGGGAGCTGTTTTTT
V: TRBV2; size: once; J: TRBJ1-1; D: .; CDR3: CASSVTDTEAFF; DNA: TGTGCCAGCAGTGTTACCGACACTGAAGCTTTCTTT
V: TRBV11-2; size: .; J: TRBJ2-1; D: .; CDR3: CASSLEGSYNEQFF; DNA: TGTGCCAGCAGCTTAGAGGGGTCCTACAATGAGCAGTTCTTC
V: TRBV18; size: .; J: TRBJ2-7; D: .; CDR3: CASSDSYEQYF; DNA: TGTGCCAGCTCAGATAGCTACGAGCAGTACTTC
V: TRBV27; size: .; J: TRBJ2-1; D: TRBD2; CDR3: CASSYVRVSGGGRYNEQFF; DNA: TGTGCCAGCAGTTATGTAAGGGTGAGCGGGGGGGGAAGGTACAATGAGCAGTTCTTC
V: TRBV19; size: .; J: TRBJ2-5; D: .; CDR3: CASSHNSNQETQYF; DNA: TGTGCCAGTAGTCATAACAGCAACCAAGAGACCCAGTACTTC
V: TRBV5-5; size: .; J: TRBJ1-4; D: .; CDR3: CASSFLEGNEKLFF; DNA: TGTGCCAGCAGCTTTTTGGAGGGAAATGAAAAACTGTTTTTT
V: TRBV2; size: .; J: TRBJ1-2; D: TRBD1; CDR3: CASKGDRLSYGYTF; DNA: TGTGCCAGCAAGGGGGACAGACTTTCCTATGGCTACACCTTC
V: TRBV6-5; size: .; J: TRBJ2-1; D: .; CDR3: CASSRTSHNEQFF; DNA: TGTGCCAGCTCGAGGACTTCTCACAATGAGCAGTTCTTC
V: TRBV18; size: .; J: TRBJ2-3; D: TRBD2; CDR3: CASSPRASGRGDTQYF; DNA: TGTGCCAGCTCACCACGCGCTAGCGGGAGAGGAGATACGCAGTATTTT
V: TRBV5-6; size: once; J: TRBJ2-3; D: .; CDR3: CASSFSLAPDTQYF; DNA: TGTGCCAGCAGCTTCAGCCTAGCGCCAGATACGCAGTATTTT
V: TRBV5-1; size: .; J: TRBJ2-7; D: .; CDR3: CASSLEGGRYEQYF; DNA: TGCGCCAGCAGCTTAGAAGGGGGTAGATACGAGCAGTACTTC
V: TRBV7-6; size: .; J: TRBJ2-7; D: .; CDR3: CASSLEAGPYEQYF; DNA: TGTGCCAGCAGCTTAGAGGCGGGGCCCTACGAGCAGTACTTC
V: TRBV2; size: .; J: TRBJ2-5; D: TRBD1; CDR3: CASSADRGLETQYF; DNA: TGTGCCAGCAGTGCCGACAGGGGGCTGGAGACCCAGTACTTC
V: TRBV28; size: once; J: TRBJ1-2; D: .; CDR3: CASIGRENYGYTF; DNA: TGTGCCAGCATAGGGAGGGAAAACTATGGCTACACCTTC
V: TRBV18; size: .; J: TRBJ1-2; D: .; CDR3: CASSPSGTYGYTF; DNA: TGTGCCAGCTCACCATCCGGGACGTATGGCTACACCTTC
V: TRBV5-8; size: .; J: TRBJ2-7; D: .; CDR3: CASSSYPQGSYEQYF; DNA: TGTGCCAGCAGTTCGTACCCCCAGGGATCTTACGAGCAGTACTTC
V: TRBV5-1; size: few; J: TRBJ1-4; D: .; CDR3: CASSLGTTNEKLFF; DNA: TGCGCCAGCAGCTTGGGGACAACTAATGAAAAACTGTTTTTT
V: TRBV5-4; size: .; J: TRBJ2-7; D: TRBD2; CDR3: CASSPRAGADEQYF; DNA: TGTGCCAGCAGCCCTCGAGCGGGAGCGGACGAGCAGTACTTC
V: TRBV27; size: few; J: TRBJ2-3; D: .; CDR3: CASSHRRADTQYF; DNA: TGTGCCAGCAGCCACAGGAGGGCAGATACGCAGTATTTT
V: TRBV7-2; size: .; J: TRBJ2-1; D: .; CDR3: CASSLVRGRLNEQFF; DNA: TGTGCCAGCAGCTTAGTCCGGGGCCGGTTAAATGAGCAGTTCTTC
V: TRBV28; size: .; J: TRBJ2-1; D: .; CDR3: CASSLGLVNEQFF; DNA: TGTGCCAGCAGTTTAGGGTTGGTCAATGAGCAGTTCTTC